Listed below are T cell receptor beta chains from one sample, sequenced in a study of identical twins' blood T cells. TCRdb reanalysed the 5' RACE reads using MiXCR and keeps one entry per CDR3 protein. Here the sample spans about 370,000 distinct CDR3 sequences, over 25% being singletons. Sample: PBMCs. The receptors were sampled from a woman aged 18-55 years in good health. Each CDR3 is given with its conserved first and last residue. D genes are given only for firm matches. Clone size is shown for a subset of rows, as once, few, many or a class of expanded clone.

J: TRBJ1-5
D: -
V: TRBV15
size: -
DNA: TGTGCCACCAGCAGAGAAGCGACGGTAAATCAGCCCCAGCATTTT
CDR3: CATSREATVNQPQHF

J: TRBJ1-1
D: TRBD1
V: TRBV20-1
size: few
DNA: TGCAGTGCTAGAGATCCGGACAGGGGGCGAAGAGGCACTGAAGCTTTCTTT
CDR3: CSARDPDRGRRGTEAFF

J: TRBJ2-1
D: -
V: TRBV3-1
size: -
DNA: TGTGCCAGCAAGAGTCGTGGTTACAATGAGCAGTTCTTC
CDR3: CASKSRGYNEQFF

J: TRBJ2-2
D: TRBD1
V: TRBV7-2
size: -
DNA: TGTGCCAGCAGCTTAGCGTTTAGACAGGGTGACGGGGAGCTGTTTTTT
CDR3: CASSLAFRQGDGELFF

J: TRBJ1-3
D: TRBD1
V: TRBV5-1
size: once
DNA: TGCGCCAGCAGCACCGGCAGGGGGATCTCTGGAAACACCATATATTTT
CDR3: CASSTGRGISGNTIYF

J: TRBJ2-2
D: -
V: TRBV19
size: once
DNA: TGTGCCAGTAGTATAACGGGCTACACCGGGGAGCTGTTTTTT
CDR3: CASSITGYTGELFF

J: TRBJ2-5
D: -
V: TRBV7-2
size: few
DNA: TGTGCCAGCAGCTTAGTTGGGGGCCCACAAGAGACCCAGTACTTC
CDR3: CASSLVGGPQETQYF

J: TRBJ2-1
D: -
V: TRBV11-2
size: -
DNA: TGTGCCAGCAGCTCCCGGGACCAGCCTAGGTATGAGCAGTTCTTC
CDR3: CASSSRDQPRYEQFF

J: TRBJ1-2
D: TRBD1
V: TRBV20-1
size: many
DNA: TGCAGTGCCACGGGACAGTCTTATGGCTACACCTTC
CDR3: CSATGQSYGYTF

J: TRBJ1-2
D: -
V: TRBV15
size: few
DNA: TGTGCCACCAGCAGAGATCTGGCAGGGGACGGCTACACCTTC
CDR3: CATSRDLAGDGYTF

J: TRBJ1-2
D: -
V: TRBV20-1
size: -
DNA: TGCAGTGCTAGCCCTGCGGGGGGCGAGGTTGTTGGCTACACCTTC
CDR3: CSASPAGGEVVGYTF

J: TRBJ1-1
D: -
V: TRBV5-1
size: few
DNA: TGCGCCAGCAGCTGGGGGGCGGGGGATACTGAAGCTTTCTTT
CDR3: CASSWGAGDTEAFF

J: TRBJ1-4
D: TRBD1
V: TRBV3-1
size: few
DNA: TGTGCCAGCAGCCAATGGACAGGGCTGAGTGAAAAACTGTTTTTT
CDR3: CASSQWTGLSEKLFF

J: TRBJ2-3
D: -
V: TRBV7-2
size: -
DNA: TGTGCCAGCAGCCCTCAGGGTACGCAGTATTTT
CDR3: CASSPQGTQYF

J: TRBJ1-5
D: -
V: TRBV7-2
size: -
DNA: TGTGCCAGCAGCTCTTGGAGGACCAATCAGCCCCAGCATTTT
CDR3: CASSSWRTNQPQHF

J: TRBJ1-5
D: -
V: TRBV20-1
size: few
DNA: TGCAGTGTCCCGAAGGGGGATCAGCCCCAGCATTTT
CDR3: CSVPKGDQPQHF

J: TRBJ1-3
D: -
V: TRBV18
size: -
DNA: TGTGCCAGCTCACCAGGGAACGCCCGAAACACCATATATTTT
CDR3: CASSPGNARNTIYF

J: TRBJ1-2
D: -
V: TRBV7-9
size: few
DNA: TGTGCCGGCAGCTCCCCAGACAGGTCAGGCTATGGCTACACCTTC
CDR3: CAGSSPDRSGYGYTF

J: TRBJ1-1
D: -
V: TRBV5-5
size: -
DNA: TGTGCCAGCAGCTTGAGGAGGGATCACGCTGAAGCTTTCTTT
CDR3: CASSLRRDHAEAFF

J: TRBJ2-1
D: -
V: TRBV20-1
size: -
DNA: TGCAGTGCCTCATTGGTGTTTGCGTACAATGAGCAGTTCTTC
CDR3: CSASLVFAYNEQFF

J: TRBJ2-5
D: TRBD1
V: TRBV20-1
size: -
DNA: TGCAGTGCCCCTCTAGACAGGGGAGAGACCCAGTACTTC
CDR3: CSAPLDRGETQYF

J: TRBJ2-1
D: TRBD1
V: TRBV20-1
size: few
DNA: TGCAGTGCTAGAGATATCGGACAGGGTACCTACAATGAGCAGTTCTTC
CDR3: CSARDIGQGTYNEQFF

J: TRBJ2-1
D: -
V: TRBV7-7
size: -
DNA: TGTGCTAGCAGCTTAGCACTAGACATATACAATGAGCAGTTCTTC
CDR3: CASSLALDIYNEQFF

J: TRBJ1-4
D: -
V: TRBV19
size: many
DNA: TGTGCCAGTATGGTATTGGGGGCGGCTAATGAAAAACTGTTTTTT
CDR3: CASMVLGAANEKLFF

J: TRBJ2-3
D: -
V: TRBV5-1
size: -
DNA: TGCGCCAGCAGCTTTTCCGGGACTCGCACAGATACGCAGTATTTT
CDR3: CASSFSGTRTDTQYF

J: TRBJ2-1
D: -
V: TRBV11-2
size: -
DNA: TGTGCCAGCAGCTTAGCTCCGTCCTCCTGCAATGAGCAGTTCTTC
CDR3: CASSLAPSSCNEQFF

J: TRBJ2-7
D: -
V: TRBV12-3/TRBV12-4
size: -
DNA: TGTGCCAGCAGTTCAGCGTTACCTACCTACGAGCAGTACTTC
CDR3: CASSSALPTYEQYF

J: TRBJ1-5
D: -
V: TRBV11-2
size: -
DNA: TGTGCCAGCAGCTTAGATCACGGTGTCCAGCCCCAGCATTTT
CDR3: CASSLDHGVQPQHF

J: TRBJ2-7
D: -
V: TRBV13
size: few
DNA: TGTGCCAGCAGCTCACTGACAGTTCTCCCCTACGAGCAGTACTTC
CDR3: CASSSLTVLPYEQYF

J: TRBJ2-7
D: TRBD2
V: TRBV18
size: few
DNA: TGTGCCAGCTCACCATCCGGGACTAGCTACGAGCAGTACTTC
CDR3: CASSPSGTSYEQYF

J: TRBJ1-3
D: -
V: TRBV5-1
size: few
DNA: TGCGCCAGCAGCTTATCGGGGTCGACGGACACCATATATTTT
CDR3: CASSLSGSTDTIYF

J: TRBJ2-2
D: -
V: TRBV14
size: -
DNA: TGTGCCAGCAGCCAAGATTTTCCACAGTTTAACACCGGGGAGCTGTTTTTT
CDR3: CASSQDFPQFNTGELFF

J: TRBJ1-2
D: TRBD1
V: TRBV13
size: -
DNA: TGTGCCAGCAGCGGAACCATGACGGAGGGGGCGGCTAACTATGGCTACACCTTC
CDR3: CASSGTMTEGAANYGYTF

J: TRBJ2-2
D: -
V: TRBV20-1
size: -
DNA: TGCAGTGCTAGTAACGCGATATCAACCGGGGAGCTGTTTTTT
CDR3: CSASNAISTGELFF

J: TRBJ1-2
D: -
V: TRBV6-6
size: few
DNA: TGTGCCAGCAGTTACTCTGGACTGAACTATGGCTACACCTTC
CDR3: CASSYSGLNYGYTF

J: TRBJ1-2
D: -
V: TRBV2
size: few
DNA: TGTGCCAGCAGTGGGGCTGGGCGACAGAACTATGGCTACACCTTC
CDR3: CASSGAGRQNYGYTF

J: TRBJ2-2
D: TRBD1
V: TRBV11-2
size: few
DNA: TGTGCCAGCAGCGCTGGACAGGGGATGAACACCGGGGAGCTGTTTTTT
CDR3: CASSAGQGMNTGELFF

J: TRBJ2-2
D: -
V: TRBV20-1
size: many
DNA: TGCAGTGCTAATCCCGGGACGACAAACACCGGGGAGCTGTTTTTT
CDR3: CSANPGTTNTGELFF

J: TRBJ1-5
D: TRBD1
V: TRBV5-1
size: many
DNA: TGCGCCAGCAGCTTGGGACAGGGTGATCAGCCCCAGCATTTT
CDR3: CASSLGQGDQPQHF

J: TRBJ1-2
D: -
V: TRBV4-2
size: -
DNA: TGTGCCAGCAGCCAAGCCCAACCACATGGGCGCTATGGCTACACCTTC
CDR3: CASSQAQPHGRYGYTF

J: TRBJ2-3
D: TRBD2
V: TRBV5-4
size: few
DNA: TGTGCCAGCAGCTTACGGCGGGGGGGCGATGGAGATACGCAGTATTTT
CDR3: CASSLRRGGDGDTQYF

J: TRBJ2-2
D: -
V: TRBV19
size: few
DNA: TGTGCCAGTACCTTACCCGGGAGCAACACCGGGGAGCTGTTTTTT
CDR3: CASTLPGSNTGELFF

J: TRBJ2-5
D: TRBD2
V: TRBV6-6
size: -
DNA: TGTGCCACTTCGGGACTAGCCGACCAAGAGACCCAGTACTTC
CDR3: CATSGLADQETQYF

J: TRBJ1-1
D: -
V: TRBV29-1
size: few
DNA: TGCAGCGTGGGCACAGAATCAGCTTTCTTT
CDR3: CSVGTESAFF

J: TRBJ2-2
D: TRBD2
V: TRBV5-6
size: few
DNA: TGTGCCAGCAGGACGACTAGCGGCTACACCGGGGAGCTGTTTTTT
CDR3: CASRTTSGYTGELFF

J: TRBJ1-2
D: -
V: TRBV12-5
size: -
DNA: TGTGCTAGTGGATTGCAGGGTACAGGTGGCTACACCTTC
CDR3: CASGLQGTGGYTF

J: TRBJ1-4
D: -
V: TRBV20-1
size: few
DNA: TGCAGTGCTACGGAGCGGACTGAAAAACTGTTTTTT
CDR3: CSATERTEKLFF